Here is one TCR beta chain with its context. In the source study's methods: Cell counts per sample came from amplifying reference gene primers. Sequencing was performed with immunoSEQ multiplex PCR; in TCRdb, only in-frame clones are kept and a portion is missing. V and J calls and clone size follow that table, whereas D and trimming were derived from the DNA. The sample contains tens of thousands of clones, about 86% of which appear only once. The sample belongs to a study of blood T cell repertoires in COVID-19. The CDR3 is made up of 13 amino acids. V shed 8 bases and J 5 bases; nucleotides not matched to a gene: 6. Per the germline V gene, CDR1 is SNHLY and CDR2 is FYNNEI. A Seattle source enrolled patients during active infection and followed them longitudinally.

The specimen was peripheral blood. This clonotype was sampled from a man aged 35-49 years with COVID-19, enrolled during active disease. The chain has TRBV2 and TRBJ1-5; 7 bases are a match to TRBD1. In DNA form, the CDR3 reads TGTGCCAGCGGACAGGCCGGGTATCAGCCCCAGCATTTT. Its translation: CASGQAGYQPQHF. The whole variable domain, remainder taken from reference TRBV2 and TRBJ1-5, is EPEVTQTPSHQVTQMGQEVILRCVPISNHLYFYWYRQILGQKVEFLVSFYNNEISEKSEIFDDQFSVERPDGSNFTLKIRSTKLEDSAMYFCASGQAGYQPQHFGDGTRLSIL.